The T cell receptor beta chain under discussion was sequenced for a study of blood T cell repertoires in COVID-19. The wider study: In each case, the material was cDNA or gDNA derived from T cells, B-cell-depleted T cells, or PBMCs.

Original data processing: Reference gene primer amplification in the assay estimated nucleated cell counts. TCRdb keeps only in-frame clones here, not all; method: immunoSEQ multiplex PCR. That table is the source of V, J and clone size, and D and trimming were worked out from the DNA. The sample records more than 95,000 clones, just under 85% being singletons. Input material: peripheral blood. This TCR derives from a man between 65 and 85 years old with active or convalescent COVID-19.

CDR3 nucleotides: TGTGCCACCAGCCCCAGCGGGAGGACGAACACCGGGGAGCTGTTTTTT. Its protein product is CATSPSGRTNTGELFF. The J gene is TRBJ2-2, the V gene TRBV15; 9 nucleotides line up with TRBD2. The germline V gene encodes CDR1 LNHNV and CDR2 YYDKDF (reference sequence). V gave up 5 bases and J gave up 0 bases; unmatched junction bases: 4. The CDR3 has 16 amino acids.